A selection of T cell receptor beta chains follows, all from one sample in a study of tissue T cells after allogeneic stem cell transplantation. Method: immunoSEQ multiplex PCR; TCRdb's copy keeps in-frame clones and lacks some. Of over 25,000 clones listed, 65% to 90% are singletons. This specimen was blood, taken before transplantation. Every receptor here comes from a woman aged 18 to 50 who later had graft-versus-host disease after an allogeneic stem cell transplant. CDR3s include the opening cysteine and the closing phenylalanine or tryptophan. A D gene is named only where the DNA matches it firmly. A row's size may be missing; if present it is once, few, many or a size class.

j_gene: TRBJ2-3
d_gene: TRBD2
v_gene: TRBV27
abundance: NA
CDR3aa: CASTPSSGGDTDTQYF
CDR3nt: TGTGCCAGCACGCCCTCAAGCGGGGGCGACACAGATACGCAGTATTTT

j_gene: TRBJ2-7
d_gene: NA
v_gene: TRBV18
abundance: NA
CDR3aa: CASSPPRGSSYEQYF
CDR3nt: TGTGCCAGCTCACCCCCACGTGGGAGCTCCTACGAGCAGTACTTC

j_gene: TRBJ2-2
d_gene: TRBD1
v_gene: TRBV27
abundance: NA
CDR3aa: CASSLRQGGVTGELFF
CDR3nt: TGTGCCAGCAGTTTACGACAGGGCGGTGTCACCGGGGAGCTGTTTTTT

j_gene: TRBJ1-5
d_gene: NA
v_gene: TRBV6-1
abundance: NA
CDR3aa: CASGGDQPQHF
CDR3nt: TGTGCCAGCGGAGGGGATCAGCCCCAGCATTTT

j_gene: TRBJ2-1
d_gene: TRBD2
v_gene: TRBV6-5
abundance: NA
CDR3aa: CALLAGVNNEQFF
CDR3nt: TGTGCCCTACTAGCGGGAGTGAACAATGAGCAGTTCTTC

j_gene: TRBJ1-1
d_gene: TRBD1
v_gene: TRBV11-2
abundance: medium-sized
CDR3aa: CASSSGQGYRIGAFF
CDR3nt: TGTGCCAGCAGCTCCGGACAGGGGTATAGGATTGGAGCTTTCTTT

j_gene: TRBJ2-1
d_gene: TRBD1
v_gene: TRBV7-2
abundance: NA
CDR3aa: CASGRTGGKNEQFF
CDR3nt: TGTGCCAGCGGGCGAACAGGGGGCAAGAATGAGCAGTTCTTC

j_gene: TRBJ1-1
d_gene: NA
v_gene: TRBV10-3
abundance: few
CDR3aa: CAISESRTEAFF
CDR3nt: TGTGCCATCAGTGAGTCACGAACTGAAGCTTTCTTT

j_gene: TRBJ2-1
d_gene: TRBD2
v_gene: TRBV5-1
abundance: once
CDR3aa: CASSFSRLAGGRYNEQFF
CDR3nt: TGCGCCAGCAGCTTTTCCCGACTAGCGGGGGGCCGCTACAATGAGCAGTTCTTC

j_gene: TRBJ2-1
d_gene: NA
v_gene: TRBV6-5
abundance: NA
CDR3aa: CASSYAGVYNEQFF
CDR3nt: TGTGCCAGCAGTTACGCAGGGGTCTACAATGAGCAGTTCTTC

j_gene: TRBJ1-6
d_gene: NA
v_gene: TRBV6-5
abundance: NA
CDR3aa: CASMVPGKGSPLHF
CDR3nt: TGTGCCAGCATGGTACCCGGAAAGGGTTCACCCCTCCACTTT

j_gene: TRBJ2-7
d_gene: NA
v_gene: TRBV9
abundance: NA
CDR3aa: CASSVGWQASSYEQYF
CDR3nt: TGTGCCAGCAGCGTAGGGTGGCAGGCGAGCTCCTACGAGCAGTACTTC

j_gene: TRBJ1-2
d_gene: NA
v_gene: TRBV7-2
abundance: NA
CDR3aa: CASSLGGARGYTF
CDR3nt: TGTGCCAGCAGCTTAGGGGGGGCGCGGGGCTACACCTTC

j_gene: TRBJ1-3
d_gene: NA
v_gene: TRBV12-3/TRBV12-4
abundance: NA
CDR3aa: CASSPGEGNTIYF
CDR3nt: TGTGCCAGCTCCCCGGGGGAGGGCAACACCATATATTTT

j_gene: TRBJ1-5
d_gene: NA
v_gene: TRBV3-1/TRBV3-2
abundance: NA
CDR3aa: CASSQGRGPQHF
CDR3nt: TGTGCCAGCAGCCAGGGCCGAGGGCCCCAGCATTTT

j_gene: TRBJ2-5
d_gene: TRBD2
v_gene: TRBV5-5
abundance: NA
CDR3aa: CASSVGLAEETQYF
CDR3nt: TGTGCCAGCAGCGTTGGGCTAGCGGAAGAGACCCAGTACTTC

j_gene: TRBJ2-1
d_gene: TRBD2
v_gene: TRBV6-4
abundance: once
CDR3aa: CASSETSGGAREQFF
CDR3nt: TGTGCCAGCAGTGAGACTAGCGGGGGGGCCAGGGAGCAGTTCTTC

j_gene: TRBJ1-4
d_gene: NA
v_gene: TRBV21-1
abundance: NA
CDR3aa: CASSNPRDRANEKLFF
CDR3nt: TGTGCCAGCAGCAACCCCAGGGACAGGGCAAATGAAAAACTGTTTTTT

j_gene: TRBJ2-3
d_gene: TRBD2
v_gene: TRBV6-6
abundance: NA
CDR3aa: CASSPSGSTDTQYF
CDR3nt: TGTGCCAGCAGTCCTAGCGGGTCCACAGATACGCAGTATTTT

j_gene: TRBJ2-7
d_gene: NA
v_gene: TRBV7-8
abundance: NA
CDR3aa: CASSLGSQGVSYEQYF
CDR3nt: TGTGCCAGCAGCTTAGGAAGCCAGGGTGTGTCCTACGAGCAGTACTTC

j_gene: TRBJ1-1
d_gene: NA
v_gene: TRBV12-3/TRBV12-4
abundance: NA
CDR3aa: CASSLRGDTEAFF
CDR3nt: TGTGCCAGCAGTTTAAGGGGTGACACTGAAGCTTTCTTT

j_gene: TRBJ2-7
d_gene: NA
v_gene: TRBV7-9
abundance: NA
CDR3aa: CASSPSSYEQYF
CDR3nt: TGTGCCAGCAGCCCGTCGTCCTACGAGCAGTACTTC

j_gene: TRBJ2-3
d_gene: TRBD2
v_gene: TRBV6-4
abundance: NA
CDR3aa: CASSDSTSGGSDTQYF
CDR3nt: TGTGCCAGCAGTGACTCGACTAGCGGGGGGTCAGATACGCAGTATTTT

j_gene: TRBJ2-7
d_gene: NA
v_gene: TRBV5-1
abundance: NA
CDR3aa: CASSTGRSSSYEQYF
CDR3nt: TGCGCCAGCAGCACGGGACGGTCAAGCTCCTACGAGCAGTACTTC

j_gene: TRBJ1-1
d_gene: NA
v_gene: TRBV4-3
abundance: once
CDR3aa: CASSQGVTTEAFF
CDR3nt: TGCGCCAGCAGCCAAGGGGTTACCACTGAAGCTTTCTTT

j_gene: TRBJ2-7
d_gene: NA
v_gene: TRBV18
abundance: NA
CDR3aa: CASSPVQAYEQYF
CDR3nt: TGTGCCAGCTCACCAGTTCAGGCCTACGAGCAGTACTTC

j_gene: TRBJ2-3
d_gene: TRBD1
v_gene: TRBV29-1
abundance: NA
CDR3aa: CSVSTGTGDTDTQYF
CDR3nt: TGCAGCGTTTCGACCGGGACAGGGGACACAGATACGCAGTATTTT

j_gene: TRBJ2-1
d_gene: NA
v_gene: TRBV11-2
abundance: NA
CDR3aa: CASSFQTVQFF
CDR3nt: TGTGCCAGCAGCTTCCAGACCGTGCAGTTCTTC

j_gene: TRBJ1-1
d_gene: TRBD1
v_gene: TRBV10-3
abundance: NA
CDR3aa: CAIRPGQGMTEAFF
CDR3nt: TGTGCCATCAGACCGGGACAGGGGATGACTGAAGCTTTCTTT

j_gene: TRBJ2-1
d_gene: NA
v_gene: TRBV27
abundance: NA
CDR3aa: CASSFRGTHNEQFF
CDR3nt: TGTGCCAGCAGTTTCCGCGGGACTCACAATGAGCAGTTCTTC

j_gene: TRBJ1-1
d_gene: TRBD1
v_gene: TRBV4-1
abundance: NA
CDR3aa: CASSQDGGGQGIYLDTEAFF
CDR3nt: TGCGCCAGCAGCCAAGATGGTGGGGGACAGGGGATTTATTTAGACACTGAAGCTTTCTTT

j_gene: TRBJ2-3
d_gene: NA
v_gene: TRBV6-2/TRBV6-3
abundance: NA
CDR3aa: CASSVRSSRTDTQYF
CDR3nt: TGTGCCAGCAGTGTCCGTAGTTCTCGCACAGATACGCAGTATTTT

j_gene: TRBJ2-7
d_gene: TRBD1
v_gene: TRBV5-1
abundance: NA
CDR3aa: CASSLGTGRNEQYF
CDR3nt: TGCGCCAGCAGCTTGGGGACAGGGAGGAACGAGCAGTACTTC

j_gene: TRBJ2-7
d_gene: NA
v_gene: TRBV5-6
abundance: few
CDR3aa: CASSFREAPSEQYF
CDR3nt: TGTGCCAGCAGCTTTCGTGAGGCCCCGAGCGAGCAGTACTTC

j_gene: TRBJ1-1
d_gene: TRBD1
v_gene: TRBV5-1
abundance: NA
CDR3aa: CASSPADRGLMNTEAFF
CDR3nt: TGCGCCAGCAGCCCAGCGGACAGGGGACTCATGAACACTGAAGCTTTCTTT

j_gene: TRBJ1-1
d_gene: NA
v_gene: TRBV11-2
abundance: NA
CDR3aa: CASSLEQLAFF
CDR3nt: TGTGCCAGCAGCTTAGAACAATTAGCTTTCTTT

j_gene: TRBJ1-1
d_gene: NA
v_gene: TRBV30
abundance: NA
CDR3aa: CAWKPGSNTEAFF
CDR3nt: TGTGCCTGGAAGCCAGGATCGAACACTGAAGCTTTCTTT

j_gene: TRBJ2-3
d_gene: NA
v_gene: TRBV15
abundance: once
CDR3aa: CATRGVRDTDTQYF
CDR3nt: TGTGCCACCAGAGGGGTGAGGGACACAGATACGCAGTATTTT

j_gene: TRBJ1-1
d_gene: NA
v_gene: TRBV5-6
abundance: NA
CDR3aa: CASSGRWLRTEAFF
CDR3nt: TGTGCCAGCAGCGGAAGGTGGTTGAGGACTGAAGCTTTCTTT

j_gene: TRBJ2-7
d_gene: NA
v_gene: TRBV19
abundance: NA
CDR3aa: CASSIPSSAYEQYF
CDR3nt: TGTGCCAGTAGTATACCATCTAGCGCCTACGAGCAGTACTTC

j_gene: TRBJ1-1
d_gene: NA
v_gene: TRBV6-1
abundance: NA
CDR3aa: CASSESLGRAEAFF
CDR3nt: TGTGCCAGCAGTGAATCTCTGGGCAGGGCTGAAGCTTTCTTT

j_gene: TRBJ1-1
d_gene: NA
v_gene: TRBV19
abundance: once
CDR3aa: CASSITARYEAFF
CDR3nt: TGTGCCAGTAGTATTACAGCCCGGTATGAAGCTTTCTTT

j_gene: TRBJ1-6
d_gene: TRBD1
v_gene: TRBV19
abundance: NA
CDR3aa: CASSMEGAISPLHF
CDR3nt: TGTGCCAGTAGTATGGAGGGGGCGATTTCACCCCTCCACTTT

j_gene: TRBJ2-3
d_gene: TRBD2
v_gene: TRBV6-4
abundance: medium-sized
CDR3aa: CASSDSAGATDTQYF
CDR3nt: TGTGCCAGCAGTGACTCAGCGGGAGCCACAGATACGCAGTATTTT

j_gene: TRBJ2-7
d_gene: TRBD1
v_gene: TRBV28
abundance: NA
CDR3aa: CASSPGTDISEQYF
CDR3nt: TGTGCCAGCAGTCCCGGGACAGATATCTCCGAGCAGTACTTC

j_gene: TRBJ2-3
d_gene: NA
v_gene: TRBV5-1
abundance: NA
CDR3aa: CASSLRQSTDTQYF
CDR3nt: TGCGCCAGCAGCTTGAGGCAGAGCACAGATACGCAGTATTTT

j_gene: TRBJ2-2
d_gene: NA
v_gene: TRBV5-1
abundance: NA
CDR3aa: CASSANRAPKDGGELFF
CDR3nt: TGCGCCAGCAGCGCTAACAGGGCCCCAAAGGATGGAGGGGAGCTGTTTTTT

j_gene: TRBJ2-3
d_gene: TRBD2
v_gene: TRBV3-1/TRBV3-2
abundance: NA
CDR3aa: CASSVGGAGTDTQYF
CDR3nt: TGTGCCAGCTCTGTCGGGGGGGCCGGCACAGATACGCAGTATTTT